This T cell receptor (beta chain) stems from a study of blood T cell repertoires in COVID-19. Study context: The United States, Italy and Spain were the sources of the acute and convalescent COVID-19 samples. In each case, the material was cDNA or gDNA derived from T cells, B-cell-depleted T cells, or PBMCs.

Authors' processing steps: Using reference gene primer amplification, nucleated cell counts were estimated. Data came from immunoSEQ multiplex PCR; TCRdb stores just in-frame clones and leaves some out. The V and J calls and the clone size are those of that table, but D and trimming were determined from the DNA. The table has tens of thousands of clones, 88% seen once; the top ten hold approximately 9.6%. The CDR3 extends over 15 amino acids. CDR1 is MNHEY, CDR2 SVGAGI, per germline. V lost 2 bases, J lost 8 bases, and 6 bases stayed unmatched. The receptor was derived from a man aged 45-65 years with active COVID-19. Sequencing was done on a sample of peripheral blood. The V call is TRBV6-5, the J call TRBJ1-4, with 9 bases identical to TRBD1. In nucleotides, the CDR3 is TGTGCCAGCAGTTACACGGGACAGGGAATCGAAAAACTGTTTTTT. This sequence encodes CASSYTGQGIEKLFF.